Shown below are 9 T cell receptor beta chains from a single sample sequenced in a study of OX40 agonist ivuxolimab in advanced cancers. Library method: the immunoSEQ multiplex PCR assay. The table comes from immuneACCESS by way of TCRdb, which keeps in-frame sequences with V and J called. Part of the clones is missing from these tables; in studies checked, under half for an unresolved V gene and the rest for unknown reasons. The sample table contains fewer than 90,000 clones; only one count was recorded for about 88% of them. The top ten clones comprise around 0.3% of the sample. The source was CD4+ or CD8+ T cells sorted from blood, collected in a trial of the OX40 agonist ivuxolimab. Receptor source: an adult with an advanced solid tumor such as melanoma, head and neck, liver or kidney cancer.

This chain uses TRBV19 with TRBJ2-7, with 9 nucleotides matching TRBD1. With V trimmed by 7 bases and J by 3 bases, 4 bases remained unmatched. The germline CDR1 and CDR2 sequences are LNHDA and SQIVND (reference sequence). The CDR3 has 13 amino acids. For the CDR3, the DNA is TGTGCCAGTACTCCGGGACAGGGCTACGAGCAGTACTTC. Translation: CASTPGQGYEQYF.

This chain connects TRBV7-2 to TRBJ1-4; 9 nucleotides match TRBD1. The ends lost 5 bases at V and 8 bases at J; junction bases unmatched: 12. Germline lookup yields CDR1 SGHTA and CDR2 FQGNSA. The CDR3 is 16 amino acids. The CDR3 coding sequence is TGTGCCAGCAGCCTGGGACCGGGACAGGGTTCGGAAAAACTGTTTTTT. This sequence encodes CASSLGPGQGSEKLFF. Supplemented by reference TRBV7-2 and TRBJ1-4, the full variable domain reads GAGVSQSPSNKVTEKGKDVELRCDPISGHTALYWYRQSLGQGLEFLIYFQGNSAPDKSGLPSDRFSAERTGGSVSTLTIQRTQQEDSAVYLCASSLGPGQGSEKLFFGSGTQLSVL.

A few counts support this clone. The chain combines TRBV7-2 with TRBJ1-3; TRBD1 agrees at 7 bases. The CDR3 runs 15 residues. The germline gives CDR1 SGHTA, CDR2 FQGNSA. V was pared by 4 bases and J by 0 bases, with 3 bases of the junction left unmatched. CDR3 sequence (DNA): TGTGCCAGCAGCTGGGACAGTGCCTCTGGAAACACCATATATTTT. This codes for CASSWDSASGNTIYF.

V is TRBV19 and J is TRBJ2-3; D is ambiguous. Germline V gene lookup returns CDR1 LNHDA and CDR2 SQIVND (reference sequence). V was pared by 0 bases and J by 0 bases, with 7 bases between. The CDR3 runs to 15 residues. CDR3 in amino acids: CASSIDLGSTDTQYF. Here the CDR3 DNA reads TGTGCCAGTAGTATAGATCTGGGCAGCACAGATACGCAGTATTTT.

The chain links TRBV19 to TRBJ2-1; a possible D gene is TRBD2 (5 bases). The CDR3 extends over 19 amino acids. Per germline, CDR1 LNHDA and CDR2 SQIVND (reference sequence). Trimming left V 0 bases short and J 6 bases short, with 24 bases between. The CDR3 reads CASSIDGPGITGDSNEQFF. In DNA form, the CDR3 reads TGTGCCAGTAGTATAGATGGTCCGGGGATAACCGGGGATTCCAATGAGCAGTTCTTC. Combining the CDR3 with reference TRBV19 and TRBJ2-1 gives the whole variable domain DGGITQSPKYLFRKEGQNVTLSCEQNLNHDAMYWYRQDPGQGLRLIYYSQIVNDFQKGDIAEGYSVSREKKESFPLTVTSAQKNPTAFYLCASSIDGPGITGDSNEQFFGPGTRLTVL.

This chain links TRBV7-8 with TRBJ2-2; unclear D gene. The CDR3 sequence is 14 residues long. V dropped 5 bases and J dropped 8 bases, with 15 bases sitting between them. CDR1 and CDR2 from the germline V gene are SGHVS and FQNEAQ. The CDR3 is CASSMGFKWGELFF. The CDR3 DNA reads TGTGCCAGCAGCATGGGATTTAAGTGGGGGGAGCTGTTTTTT.

CDR3 in amino acids: CASRVTTSGGRTYEQYF. DNA for the CDR3: TGTGCCAGCAGGGTGACTACTAGCGGGGGGCGGACCTACGAGCAGTACTTC. The V gene is TRBV27, the J gene TRBJ2-7; 12 positions agree with TRBD2. With V trimmed by 6 bases and J by 2 bases, 11 bases remained unmatched. Germline CDR1 reads MNHEY; CDR2 reads SMNVEV (reference sequence). This CDR3 contains 17 residues.

The rearrangement links TRBV6-4 to TRBJ1-5; no definite D call. The CDR3 sequence is 13 residues long. Trimming removed 5 bases from V and 1 base from J, with 6 bases in between. Germline V CDR1 and CDR2: MRHNA, SNTAGT. CDR3 DNA: TGTGCCAGCAGTCCATGGAGCAATCAGCCCCAGCATTTT. Protein product: CASSPWSNQPQHF.

The chain links TRBV15 to TRBJ2-2; D call uncertain. V was pared by 4 bases and J by 1 base, with 7 bases between. The V gene's germline CDR1 is LNHNV and CDR2 YYDKDF (reference sequence). The CDR3 sequence is 14 residues long. Here the CDR3 DNA reads TGTGCCACCAGCATGGCGGTGAACACCGGGGAGCTGTTTTTT. Amino acids: CATSMAVNTGELFF.